One TCR beta chain is described in this entry. The antigen is not known. This specimen belongs to a study of CD8 T cells in ankylosing spondylitis. Study observations and caveats: Disease-linked clones had a CD8+ phenotype and relatively low frequency in peripheral blood. Blood of patients with ankylosing spondylitis appeared to be characterized by a TCR beta motif of several highly homologous variants.

TCRdb itself ran the 5' RACE reads through MiXCR, one entry per CDR3 protein. The sample lists about 800,000 distinct CDR3 sequences, about an eighth seen once, with 0.51% in the top ten. V dropped 4 bases and J dropped 5; count of bases not matched to a gene: 7. Germline V gene sequence: CDR1 MGHRA, CDR2 YSYEKL. The CDR3 extends over 15 amino acids. This sequence was found in a male donor with ankylosing spondylitis. The rearrangement uses TRBV4-1 and TRBJ2-7; TRBD1 matches 11 bases. Sequenced input: blood, either unsorted or a sorted T cell fraction (not recorded which). Here the CDR3 DNA reads TGCGCCAGCAGCCTATGGGACAGGGGGGTCAACGAGCAGTACTTC. Its protein product is CASSLWDRGVNEQYF.